This is a list of T cell receptor beta chains from one sample in a study of blood T cell repertoires in COVID-19. The protocol was immunoSEQ multiplex PCR, while the TCRdb copy is restricted to in-frame clones and leaves out a portion. This table has tens of thousands of clones, 87% appearing once. The specimen sequenced was peripheral blood. These receptors all come from a male donor with acute or convalescent COVID-19. Both conserved end residues are part of each CDR3. The D gene is left open where the match is weak. Not all rows give a size; the values are once, few, many and, for expanded clones, a class.

v_gene	abundance	d_gene	j_gene	CDR3nt	CDR3aa
TRBV6-6	-	TRBD1	TRBJ2-7	TGTGCCAGCAGTTACTCAATAGGACAGGGGGACGAGCAGTACTTC	CASSYSIGQGDEQYF
TRBV5-1	-	TRBD2	TRBJ2-3	TGCGCCAGCAGCTTAGTCTTAGCGGGGGGGTCAGATACGCAGTATTTT	CASSLVLAGGSDTQYF
TRBV10-3	-	TRBD1	TRBJ1-5	TGTGCCATCAGTGGGGGACAGGGCAATAGCAATCAGCCCCAGCATTTT	CAISGGQGNSNQPQHF
TRBV28	-	-	TRBJ2-1	TGTGCCAGCAACCCAATATTGAGCTCCTACAATGAGCAGTTCTTC	CASNPILSSYNEQFF
TRBV9	-	TRBD1	TRBJ2-6	TGTGCCAGCAGCGCAGGGGGTTTAGCTGGGGCCAACGTCCTGACTTTC	CASSAGGLAGANVLTF
TRBV6-5	-	-	TRBJ1-3	TGTGCCAGCAGCCCCGCGGGAGGAAACACCATATATTTT	CASSPAGGNTIYF
TRBV5-6	-	TRBD2	TRBJ2-3	TGTGCCAGCAGCTCCGTCTTAGCGGGGGGGAACACAGATACGCAGTATTTT	CASSSVLAGGNTDTQYF
TRBV6-1	-	TRBD1	TRBJ1-5	TGTGCCAGCAGTGAAGCGCCTAAGTTACAGGGGGCGATTTCAAGCAATCAGCCCCAGCATTTT	CASSEAPKLQGAISSNQPQHF
TRBV5-1	-	-	TRBJ1-5	TGCGCCAGCAGCTTGGGGGAGAATCAGCCCCAGCATTTT	CASSLGENQPQHF
TRBV7-3	-	TRBD1	TRBJ1-3	TGTGCCAGCAGCCCGAAGGGACAGGGTACTGGAAACACCATATATTTT	CASSPKGQGTGNTIYF
TRBV27	few	TRBD2	TRBJ2-1	TGTGCCAGCAGTTTATCTGCGGCGGGGGGGCCTAGGAACAATGAGCAGTTCTTC	CASSLSAAGGPRNNEQFF
TRBV11-3	-	-	TRBJ2-5	TGTGCCAGCAGCTTAGGTGGAGGCCCGTACCAAGAGACCCAGTACTTC	CASSLGGGPYQETQYF
TRBV9	few	-	TRBJ2-2	TGTGCCAGCAGCGTGACGGGGACCGGGGAGCTGTTTTTT	CASSVTGTGELFF
TRBV28	-	-	TRBJ2-2	TGTGCCAGCTTCGAGCAGGGCGGTACCACCGGGGAGCTGTTTTTT	CASFEQGGTTGELFF
TRBV24-1	-	-	TRBJ1-2	TGTGCCACCGATAGTTCTCGGACCAGCGGCTATGGCTACACCTTC	CATDSSRTSGYGYTF
TRBV12-3/TRBV12-4	-	-	TRBJ2-2	TGTGCCAGCAGTTTACAGGTTACCGGGGAGCTGTTTTTT	CASSLQVTGELFF
TRBV14	-	-	TRBJ1-2	TGTGCCAGCAGCCCGCCCGGGGAGTACCTTTTCTATGGCTACACCTTC	CASSPPGEYLFYGYTF
TRBV10-3	-	TRBD1	TRBJ1-5	TGTGCCTCGAACCCCGGGACAGGGAGAAATCAGCCCCAGCATTTT	CASNPGTGRNQPQHF
TRBV2	-	TRBD1	TRBJ1-5	TGTGCCAGCAGTGGGGGACAGGGGGTCAGCAATCAGCCCCAGCATTTT	CASSGGQGVSNQPQHF
TRBV5-6	few	TRBD1	TRBJ1-2	TGTGCCAGCAGCCCGGGACAGGCTATAGCTTATGGCTACACCTTC	CASSPGQAIAYGYTF
TRBV3-1/TRBV3-2	-	-	TRBJ1-1	TGTGCCAGCAGTCCGACGGGAAGAAACCAAGCTTTCTTT	CASSPTGRNQAFF
TRBV10-3	-	TRBD1	TRBJ1-2	TGTGCCATCACCCGGGACAGGGAGTCCTATGGCTACACCTTC	CAITRDRESYGYTF
TRBV30	-	TRBD1	TRBJ1-6	TGTGCCTGGAGAGAGGGGGCGGGATCACCCCTCCACTTT	CAWREGAGSPLHF
TRBV7-2	-	TRBD1	TRBJ2-7	TGTGCCAGCAGTAGGGACAGGGACTACGAGCAGTACTTC	CASSRDRDYEQYF
TRBV6-5	-	-	TRBJ2-7	TGTGCCAGCCGCCCCGGCGGACAGACCTACGAGCAGTACTTC	CASRPGGQTYEQYF
TRBV11-2	-	TRBD1	TRBJ2-5	TGTGCCAGCAGAGATCGACAGGGGACGGGGGAGACCCAGTACTTC	CASRDRQGTGETQYF
TRBV18	-	TRBD2	TRBJ2-3	TGTGCCAGCTCACCGGGACTAGCGGGGCCCACAGATACGCAGTATTTT	CASSPGLAGPTDTQYF
TRBV5-4	-	TRBD1	TRBJ2-2	TGTGCCAGCAGCTTGGCCGGGACAGGGAACACCGGGGAGCTGTTTTTT	CASSLAGTGNTGELFF
TRBV7-6	-	-	TRBJ1-4	TGTGCCAGCAGCTTAGTGGCGGGGGCGAATGAAAAACTGTTTTTT	CASSLVAGANEKLFF
TRBV7-2	-	TRBD1	TRBJ1-2	TGTGCCAGCAGCAAGGACAGGGCGAAGATTGATGGCTACACCTTC	CASSKDRAKIDGYTF
TRBV11-1	-	-	TRBJ1-6	TGTGCCAGCAGCTTAGGGACAGCGGATAATTCACCCCTCCACTTT	CASSLGTADNSPLHF
TRBV11-1	-	-	TRBJ2-5	TGTGCCAGCAGCTTAGGACACAACCAAGAGACCCAGTACTTC	CASSLGHNQETQYF
TRBV5-1	-	-	TRBJ2-3	TGCGCCAGCAGCTTGTTGCGGGGCCGGGGTACAGATACGCAGTATTTT	CASSLLRGRGTDTQYF
TRBV7-2	-	-	TRBJ2-2	TGTGCCAGCAGCCCCCCGGGCCACGGGGTCACCGGGGAGCTGTTTTTT	CASSPPGHGVTGELFF
TRBV30	-	TRBD2	TRBJ2-5	TGTGCCTGGAGGAGAGGGACTAGCAGAGAGACCCAGTACTTC	CAWRRGTSRETQYF
TRBV6-1	-	TRBD1	TRBJ1-3	TGTGCCAGCAGTGAAAGACAAGCGCTACGTACAGGGGCCTCTGGAAACACCATATATTTT	CASSERQALRTGASGNTIYF
TRBV11-3	-	-	TRBJ1-2	TGTGCCAGCAGCATACCCTCAGGGATCTCCTATGGCTACACCTTC	CASSIPSGISYGYTF
TRBV11-2	-	TRBD2	TRBJ2-3	TGTGCCAGCAGCTTATGGGCTAGCGGGGGCACAGATACGCAGTATTTT	CASSLWASGGTDTQYF
TRBV2	-	-	TRBJ1-4	TGTGCCAGCAGTTCGAATGAAAAACTGTTTTTT	CASSSNEKLFF
TRBV6-5	-	-	TRBJ2-2	TGTGCCAGCAGTTCCGGGCGGGCAAGGAACACCGGGGAGCTGTTTTTT	CASSSGRARNTGELFF
TRBV30	-	-	TRBJ2-5	TGTGCCTGGGACACCTACTCTGAGACCCAGTACTTC	CAWDTYSETQYF
TRBV27	-	TRBD1	TRBJ2-5	TGTGCCAGCAGTTCCTTAGACAGGGTGGGGGAGACCCAGTACTTC	CASSSLDRVGETQYF
TRBV7-9	-	-	TRBJ1-5	TGTGCCAGCAGTTTAGACACACATCAGCCCCAGCATTTT	CASSLDTHQPQHF
TRBV5-6	once	-	TRBJ1-4	TGTGCCAGCAGCTTCGGCTCAAGGGGCGAAAAACTGTTTTTT	CASSFGSRGEKLFF